The 17 T cell receptor beta chains reported below all come from one sample, sequenced in a study of blood T cell repertoires in COVID-19. Sequencing used immunoSEQ multiplex PCR; TCRdb keeps in-frame clones, though not all of them. Here the sample spans 52,000 or so clones, roughly 87% being singletons. Sequences were obtained from peripheral blood. The receptors were sampled from a man aged 40-49 years with COVID-19, enrolled during active disease.

This rearrangement joins TRBV11-3 to TRBJ2-1, with D tentatively TRBD2 (6 bases). V was cut by 3 bases and J by 1 base, with 13 bases left in between. From germline, CDR1 is SGHNT and CDR2 YENEEA. The CDR3 runs 16 residues. The CDR3 bases are TGTGCCAGCAGCTTCACCCTAGCGCGATCCTACAATGAGCAGTTCTTC. This translates into CASSFTLARSYNEQFF.

A single count supports this clone. The chain couples TRBV6-6 to TRBJ1-1; D is uncertain. Trimming stripped 0 bases from V and 4 bases from J, with 9 bases between. Looked up from germline, CDR1 is MNHNY and CDR2 is SVGAGI (reference sequence). The CDR3 totals 14 residues. CDR3 coding DNA: TGTGCCAGCAGTTACTCGGAGGGAACCACTGAAGCTTTCTTT. Translating it yields CASSYSEGTTEAFF.

V gene TRBV2 combines with J gene TRBJ2-4; D not resolved. V was cut by 3 bases and J by 0 bases, with 9 bases left in between. The CDR3 totals 15 residues. CDR1 is SNHLY, CDR2 FYNNEI, per germline. In DNA form, the CDR3 reads TGTGCCAGCAGTGACGAGAGCCTAGCCAAAAACATTCAGTACTTC. As protein: CASSDESLAKNIQYF.

The gene calls are TRBV24-1 and TRBJ2-2; 10 bases align to TRBD1. The CDR3 sequence is 16 residues long. Germline V gene lookup returns CDR1 KGHDR and CDR2 SFDVKD. The junction had 4 bases not matched to a gene; V was cut back by 3 bases and J by 4 bases. The CDR3 nucleotides are TGTGCCACCAGTGATCCCGGGACAGGGGTCACCGGGGAGCTGTTTTTT. This translates into CATSDPGTGVTGELFF.

This clone was detected only once. The genes are TRBV5-1 and TRBJ2-1; weak D call: TRBD2 (5 bases). Germline V gene lookup returns CDR1 SGHRS and CDR2 YFSETQ. The length of the CDR3 is 17 residues. With 3 bases removed from V and 0 bases from J, the gap between germline ends came to 16 bases. The CDR3 loop reads CASSSAGGRGSYNEQFF. CDR3 coding DNA: TGCGCCAGCAGCTCTGCCGGCGGCCGGGGCTCCTACAATGAGCAGTTCTTC.

Note on this clone: The sample has other DNA sequences that encode this CDR3 too. This chain joins TRBV2 and TRBJ1-6; 9 nucleotides align to TRBD1. Germline V gene sequence: CDR1 SNHLY, CDR2 FYNNEI. V trimming: 6 bases; J trimming: 9 bases; junction bases outside the gene matches: 6. CDR3 size: 14 residues. The CDR3 DNA sequence: TGTGCCAGCAGCCCGGGACAGGGCGGTTCACCCCTCCACTTT. Its translation is CASSPGQGGSPLHF.

The chain uses TRBV25-1 and TRBJ1-2; D uncertain. CDR1 and CDR2 (germline): MGHDK, SYGVNS. Between the trimmed V and J ends, which lost 3 bases and 6 bases, there was a span of 5 bases. CDR3 size: 11 residues. CDR3 residues: CASSEAHGYTF. Written as DNA, the CDR3 is TGTGCCAGCAGTGAGGCACATGGCTACACCTTC.

The CDR3 DNA reads as TGTGCCAGCGGGCCGGTCGACAATCAGCCCCAGCATTTT. This gives the protein CASGPVDNQPQHF. The V gene is TRBV6-5, the J gene TRBJ1-5; D not resolved. The CDR3 is 13 amino acids. With 8 bases removed from V and 3 bases from J, the gap between germline ends came to 11 bases. CDR1 and CDR2 from the germline V gene are MNHEY and SVGAGI.

The chain recombines TRBV3-1 (or the pseudogene TRBV3-2) with TRBJ1-3; TRBD1 aligns across 9 bases. The CDR3 has 19 residues. Germline V gives CDR1 LGHDT, CDR2 YNNKEL (reference sequence). V trimming: 2 bases; J trimming: 0 bases; junction bases outside the gene matches: 11. As DNA, the CDR3 is TGTGCCAGCAGCCAACACAGGGGACAGGGACTCCGCTCTGGAAACACCATATATTTT. It translates to CASSQHRGQGLRSGNTIYF.

The gene calls are TRBV12-3 or TRBV12-4 and TRBJ2-7; no clear D gene. The CDR3 covers 13 residues. The germline V and J ends were trimmed by 1 base and 1 base, with 5 bases remaining between them. The CDR3 region has the DNA TGTGCCAGCAGTTTAGAACTATCCTACGAGCAGTACTTC. The encoded protein is CASSLELSYEQYF.

The gene calls are TRBV9 and TRBJ2-3; the D gene is possibly TRBD1 (5 bases). V was cut by 0 bases and J by 2 bases, with 10 bases left in between. Germline V CDR1 and CDR2: SGDLS, YYNGEE. The CDR3 extends over 15 amino acids. The CDR3 spells CASSVEAGHTDTQYF. In nucleotides, the CDR3 is TGTGCCAGCAGCGTAGAAGCAGGGCACACAGATACGCAGTATTTT.

This chain links TRBV5-5 with TRBJ1-2, with a weak D call TRBD1 (5 bases). The germline V gene encodes CDR1 SGHKS and CDR2 YYEKEE (reference sequence). The CDR3 spans 13 residues. V was pared by 2 bases and J by 4 bases, with 9 bases between. The CDR3 coding sequence is TGTGCCAGCAGCTTCGGGGGTGGCTATGGCTACACCTTC. This gives the protein CASSFGGGYGYTF.

The DNA for the CDR3 is TGTGCCAGCAGCGTAGCTGTCTCGACAGACTCTGATATCTATGGCTACACCTTC. Its protein product is CASSVAVSTDSDIYGYTF. The rearrangement uses TRBV9 and TRBJ1-2; D might be TRBD1 (5 bases). The CDR3 runs to 18 residues. V lost 0 bases, J lost 4 bases, and 22 bases lay in between. Germline values: CDR1 SGDLS, CDR2 YYNGEE.

This rearrangement joins TRBV7-2 to TRBJ2-2, with TRBD2 matching 8 bases. The germline CDR1 and CDR2 sequences are SGHTA and FQGNSA. J was trimmed by 3 bases and V by 5 bases; bases with no gene match: 5. The CDR3 has 15 residues. This CDR3 reads CASSPGLVYTGELFF. For the CDR3, the DNA is TGTGCCAGCAGCCCGGGACTAGTATACACCGGGGAGCTGTTTTTT.

The J gene is TRBJ2-7, the V gene TRBV27, with D perhaps TRBD1 (6 bases). Germline values: CDR1 MNHEY, CDR2 SMNVEV (reference sequence). This CDR3 contains 14 residues. Trimming removed 0 bases at V and 8 bases at J, with 14 bases between. The CDR3 is CASSLSYGQQKQYF. The DNA for the CDR3 is TGTGCCAGCAGTTTATCGTACGGACAGCAGAAGCAGTACTTC.

This rearrangement joins TRBV18 to TRBJ2-1; a weak D match, TRBD2 (6 bases). Germline V gives CDR1 KGHSH, CDR2 LQKENI. V lost 1 base to trimming and J lost 7 bases, with 14 bases between them. This CDR3 region has 15 residues. CDR3: CASSPRTGRRNEQFF. CDR3 DNA: TGTGCCAGCTCACCACGGACTGGGAGGCGGAATGAGCAGTTCTTC.

V usage is TRBV2 and J usage is TRBJ2-7, with 8 bases that match TRBD2. J was trimmed by 2 bases and V by 10 bases; bases with no gene match: 7. The CDR3 extends over 13 amino acids. Germline loops: CDR1 SNHLY, CDR2 FYNNEI. The CDR3 region is CAIPGTSAYEQYF. In nucleotides, the CDR3 is TGTGCCATCCCCGGGACTAGTGCCTACGAGCAGTACTTC.